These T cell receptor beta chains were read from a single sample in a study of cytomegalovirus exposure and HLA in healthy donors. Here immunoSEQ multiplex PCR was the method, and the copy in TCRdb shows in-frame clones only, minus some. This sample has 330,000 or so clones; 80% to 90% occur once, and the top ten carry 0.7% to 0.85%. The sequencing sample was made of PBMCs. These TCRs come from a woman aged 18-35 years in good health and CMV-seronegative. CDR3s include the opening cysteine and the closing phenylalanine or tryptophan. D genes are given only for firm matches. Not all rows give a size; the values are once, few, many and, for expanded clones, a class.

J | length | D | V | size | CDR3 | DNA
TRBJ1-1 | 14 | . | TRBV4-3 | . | CASSPHPREAEAFF | TGCGCCAGCAGCCCACACCCCCGGGAGGCTGAAGCTTTCTTT
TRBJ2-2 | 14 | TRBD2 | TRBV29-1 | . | CSVDPGGVTGELFF | TGCAGCGTTGATCCGGGAGGTGTCACCGGGGAGCTGTTTTTT
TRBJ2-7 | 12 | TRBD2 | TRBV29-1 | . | CSVEIAGDEQYF | TGCAGCGTTGAAATAGCGGGAGACGAGCAGTACTTC
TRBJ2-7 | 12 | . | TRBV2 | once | CASRRDSYEQYF | TGTGCCAGCAGACGGGACTCCTACGAGCAGTACTTC
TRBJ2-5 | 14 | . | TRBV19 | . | CASSRGGTGGTQYF | TGTGCCAGTAGTAGGGGGGGGACAGGAGGAACCCAGTACTTC
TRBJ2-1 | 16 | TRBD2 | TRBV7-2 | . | CASSTGLAGLNPEQFF | TGTGCCAGCAGCACCGGACTAGCAGGGTTGAATCCTGAGCAGTTCTTC
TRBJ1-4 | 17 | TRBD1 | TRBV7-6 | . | CASSERTGYRTNEKLFF | TGTGCCAGCAGCGAACGGACAGGGTACCGCACTAATGAAAAACTGTTTTTT
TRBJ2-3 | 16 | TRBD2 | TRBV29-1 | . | CSVGGGGAHYTDTQYF | TGCAGCGTTGGGGGCGGGGGAGCGCACTATACAGATACGCAGTATTTT
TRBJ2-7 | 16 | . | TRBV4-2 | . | CASSQDLSGVPYEQYF | TGTGCCAGCAGCCAAGATTTGTCGGGAGTTCCCTACGAGCAGTACTTC
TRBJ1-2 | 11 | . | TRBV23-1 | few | CASSHKTGYTF | TGCGCCAGCAGTCACAAGACAGGCTACACCTTC
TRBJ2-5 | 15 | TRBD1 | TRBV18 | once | CASSSTGGRRETQYF | TGTGCCAGCTCATCCACAGGGGGCAGAAGGGAGACCCAGTACTTC
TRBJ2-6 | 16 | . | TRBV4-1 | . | CASTSESRGGANVLTF | TGCGCCAGCACCTCAGAGTCGCGGGGTGGGGCCAACGTCCTGACTTTC
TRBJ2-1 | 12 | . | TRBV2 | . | CASSESGHEQFF | TGTGCCAGCAGTGAGAGTGGGCATGAGCAGTTCTTC
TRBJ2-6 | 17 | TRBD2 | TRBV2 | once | CASRPGLAASGANVLTF | TGTGCCAGCAGACCGGGACTAGCGGCCTCTGGGGCCAACGTCCTGACTTTC
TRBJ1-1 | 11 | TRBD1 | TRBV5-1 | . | CASRGTGEAFF | TGCGCCAGCCGGGGGACAGGTGAAGCTTTCTTT
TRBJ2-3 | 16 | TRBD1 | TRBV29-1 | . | CSVGGGQGDIWDTQYF | TGCAGCGTTGGGGGGGGACAGGGAGATATTTGGGATACGCAGTATTTT
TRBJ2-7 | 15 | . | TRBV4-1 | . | CASSIQALVTYEQYF | TGCGCCAGCAGCATACAGGCCCTGGTCACCTACGAGCAGTACTTC
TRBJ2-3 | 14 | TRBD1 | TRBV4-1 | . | CASSMDRSTDTQYF | TGCGCCAGCAGTATGGACAGGTCCACAGATACGCAGTATTTT
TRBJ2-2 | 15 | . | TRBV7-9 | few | CASSLTGDFTGELFF | TGTGCCAGCAGCTTAACGGGAGATTTCACCGGGGAGCTGTTTTTT
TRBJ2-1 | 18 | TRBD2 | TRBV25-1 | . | CASSEASTSGSSYNEQFF | TGTGCCAGCAGTGAAGCTAGTACTAGCGGGAGTAGCTACAATGAGCAGTTCTTC
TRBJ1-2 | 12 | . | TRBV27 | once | CASEGGRHGYTF | TGTGCCAGCGAGGGGGGGCGCCATGGCTACACCTTC
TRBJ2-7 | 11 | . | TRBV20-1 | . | CSAKQAGEQYF | TGCAGTGCCAAGCAGGCGGGCGAGCAGTACTTC
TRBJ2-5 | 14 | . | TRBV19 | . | CASSEPSEWETQYF | TGTGCCAGTAGCGAGCCTAGCGAGTGGGAGACCCAGTACTTC
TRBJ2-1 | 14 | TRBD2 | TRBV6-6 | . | CASSYSGLADEQFF | TGTGCCAGCAGTTACTCGGGACTAGCGGATGAGCAGTTCTTC
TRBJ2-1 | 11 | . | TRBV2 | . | CASSPGTGGIF | TGTGCCAGCAGCCCCGGGACTGGTGGGATCTTC
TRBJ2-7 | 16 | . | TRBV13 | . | CASSLGGGANSYEQYF | TGTGCCAGCAGCTTAGGCGGCGGGGCTAACTCCTACGAGCAGTACTTC
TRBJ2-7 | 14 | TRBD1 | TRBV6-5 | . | CASRKGQGAYEQYF | TGTGCCAGCAGAAAGGGACAGGGGGCCTACGAGCAGTACTTC
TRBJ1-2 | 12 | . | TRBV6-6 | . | CASSPTDYGYTF | TGTGCCAGCAGCCCGACAGACTATGGCTACACCTTC
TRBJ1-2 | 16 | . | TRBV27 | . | CASSSPRGGAVYGYTF | TGTGCCAGCAGTTCCCCTCGGGGAGGAGCTGTCTATGGCTACACCTTC
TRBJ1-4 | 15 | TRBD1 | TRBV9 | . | CASSIRQGAGEKLFF | TGTGCCAGCAGCATCCGACAGGGGGCAGGGGAAAAACTGTTTTTT
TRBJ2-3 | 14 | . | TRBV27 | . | CASSRQVAGDTQYF | TGTGCCAGCAGCCGACAGGTTGCCGGTGATACGCAGTATTTT
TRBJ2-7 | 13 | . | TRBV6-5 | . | CASSGPDSYEQYF | TGTGCCAGCAGTGGGCCGGACAGCTACGAGCAGTACTTC